This TCR beta chain was profiled in a study of immune characterization of retroperitoneal liposarcoma. Germline CDR1 and CDR2: SGHTA and FQGNSA. The CDR3 covers 16 residues. With 5 bases removed from V and 4 bases from J, the gap between germline ends came to 20 bases. Using its own MiXCR run on the PCR reads, TCRdb lists one record per CDR3 protein. The sample consists of roughly 8,200 distinct CDR3 sequences, more than 35% of them appearing once. The receptor comes from a male donor with retroperitoneal liposarcoma. Sequencing was performed on tumor tissue. The chain couples TRBV7-2 to TRBJ2-5, with TRBD1 as a possible D gene (6 bases). The CDR3 DNA is TGTGCCAGCAGCCTCGGGCGAAACAGGGCAACAGAGACCCAGTACTTC. This translates into CASSLGRNRATETQYF. The whole variable domain, filled in from reference TRBV7-2 and TRBJ2-5, reads GAGVSQSPSNKVTEKGKDVELRCDPISGHTALYWYRQSLGQGLEFLIYFQGNSAPDKSGLPSDRFSAERTGGSVSTLTIQRTQQEDSAVYLCASSLGRNRATETQYFGPGTRLLVL.